This TCR beta chain was obtained from a study of T cell changes during pregnancy in multiple sclerosis. Germline V gene sequence: CDR1 SGHDT, CDR2 YYEEEE. The CDR3 has 17 amino acids. Unmatched junction bases numbered 14, after V lost 0 bases and J lost 8 bases. Sequenced by immunoSEQ multiplex PCR; TCRdb stores in-frame clones only, minus some. The table records tens of thousands of clones, roughly 90% of them present only once. The chain employs TRBV5-6 and TRBJ2-1; 7 positions agree with TRBD2. The clonotype originates from a female donor with multiple sclerosis, enrolled in a pregnancy study. The sequencing here drew on peripheral blood, taken in the second trimester of pregnancy. Here the CDR3 DNA reads TGTGCCAGCAGCTTGGGGGGTCGGGACTACCTAAGCGATGAGCAGTTCTTC. Amino acids: CASSLGGRDYLSDEQFF.